The 7 T cell receptor beta chains reported below all come from one sample, sequenced in a study of blood T cell repertoires in COVID-19. Here immunoSEQ multiplex PCR was the method, and the copy in TCRdb shows in-frame clones only, minus some. The repertoire has approximately 350,000 clones, over 75% of them found once; the top ten carry 2.5% to 3%. Specimen: PBMCs or T cells enriched from blood (not recorded which). Receptors were obtained from a woman younger than 45 who had recovered from COVID-19.

CDR3 in DNA: TGCGCCAGCAGCTTGTTTCTGGAGCCGAACACTGAAGCTTTCTTT. Translated: CASSLFLEPNTEAFF. The chain employs TRBV5-1 and TRBJ1-1, with D hard to call. V was cut by 1 base and J by 1 base, with 11 bases left in between. Germline CDR1 SGHRS, CDR2 YFSETQ. The CDR3 contains 15 residues.

This clone has only a few counts. The chain uses TRBV6-5 and TRBJ1-3; possible D gene TRBD1, 6 bases. Germline V gene data show CDR1 as MNHEY and CDR2 as SVGAGI. Trimming took off 4 bases at V and 4 bases at J, with 14 bases between the two ends. The CDR3 has 15 residues. The CDR3 DNA reads as TGTGCCAGCAGTTCCGCCCGAGACAGGGGAAACACCATATATTTT. This encodes CASSSARDRGNTIYF.

The chain is built from TRBV5-6 and TRBJ1-1, with TRBD1 matching over 9 bases. Per germline, CDR1 SGHDT and CDR2 YYEEEE. The junction had 3 bases not matched to a gene; V was cut back by 0 bases and J by 0 bases. This CDR3 region has 16 residues. The CDR3 sequence is CASSLGDRAMNTEAFF. The CDR3 DNA reads TGTGCCAGCAGCTTGGGGGACAGGGCTATGAACACTGAAGCTTTCTTT.

The chain recombines TRBV5-6 with TRBJ2-7; 9 bases fit TRBD1. Germline CDR1 SGHDT, CDR2 YYEEEE. With V trimmed by 4 bases and J by 2 bases, 4 bases remained unmatched. The CDR3 spans 14 residues. This CDR3 reads CASSETGGTYEQYF. The CDR3 region has the DNA TGTGCCAGCAGCGAGACAGGGGGAACCTACGAGCAGTACTTC.

This chain links TRBV28 with TRBJ1-2; D gene unclear. Germline-derived CDR1 and CDR2 are MDHEN and SYDVKM. Trimming shortened V by 5 bases and J by 6 bases, and 7 bases separated the two germline ends. The CDR3 is 11 amino acids. The CDR3 is CASSTPDGYTF. The CDR3 nucleotides are TGTGCCAGCAGTACCCCAGATGGCTACACCTTC.

The J gene is TRBJ2-7, the V gene TRBV6-5; D remains unclear. Per the germline V gene, CDR1 is MNHEY and CDR2 is SVGAGI. The CDR3 has 12 residues. V was clipped by 11 bases and J by 0 bases, with 11 bases between them. In DNA, the CDR3 is TGTGCCTCCCGGGTCAACTCCTACGAGCAGTACTTC. Translation gives CASRVNSYEQYF.

The gene calls are TRBV5-6 and TRBJ1-2; D uncertain. The CDR3 length is 13 residues. Between the trimmed V and J ends, which lost 2 bases and 1 base, there was a span of 6 bases. Germline assignment: CDR1 SGHDT and CDR2 YYEEEE. In DNA form, the CDR3 reads TGTGCCAGCAGCTTACAGAGTAACTATGGCTACACCTTC. Translated: CASSLQSNYGYTF.